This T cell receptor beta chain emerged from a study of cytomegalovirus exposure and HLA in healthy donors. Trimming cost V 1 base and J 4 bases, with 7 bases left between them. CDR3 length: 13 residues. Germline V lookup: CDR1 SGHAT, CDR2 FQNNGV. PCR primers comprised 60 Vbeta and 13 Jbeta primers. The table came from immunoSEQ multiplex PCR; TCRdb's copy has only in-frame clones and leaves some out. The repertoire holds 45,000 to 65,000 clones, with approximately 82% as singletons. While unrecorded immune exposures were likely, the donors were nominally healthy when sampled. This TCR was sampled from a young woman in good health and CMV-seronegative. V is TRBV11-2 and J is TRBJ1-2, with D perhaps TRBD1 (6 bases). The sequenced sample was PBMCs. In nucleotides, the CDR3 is TGTGCCAGCAGCTTAGGACAGGCCTATGGCTACACCTTC. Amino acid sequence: CASSLGQAYGYTF.